The clone carrying this T cell receptor (beta chain) was seen a handful of times. The antigen remains undetermined. The data derive from a study of beta chain features in type 1 diabetes. The study's findings and limits: Patients showed naive, central memory and Treg TCRB repertoires that appeared more similar than those of healthy donors.

The germline V and J ends were trimmed by 4 bases and 2 bases, with 10 bases remaining between them. The CDR3 runs to 14 residues. Germline lookup yields CDR1 MGHDK and CDR2 SYGVNS. What was sequenced were expressed TCRB transcripts, since all of the isolated RNA had been reverse transcribed. The table came from immunoSEQ multiplex PCR; TCRdb's copy has only in-frame clones and leaves some out. The top ten clones hold under 0.05% of a sample with 360,000 or so clones, roughly a fifth of them seen once. This chain joins TRBV25-1 and TRBJ2-3; D gene uncertain. This receptor was obtained from a woman between 18 and 29 years old in good health. The material sequenced was naive CD4+ T cells from blood. The CDR3 coding sequence is TGTGCCAGCAGTGCCCGAACAGCCACAGATACGCAGTATTTT. Protein: CASSARTATDTQYF.